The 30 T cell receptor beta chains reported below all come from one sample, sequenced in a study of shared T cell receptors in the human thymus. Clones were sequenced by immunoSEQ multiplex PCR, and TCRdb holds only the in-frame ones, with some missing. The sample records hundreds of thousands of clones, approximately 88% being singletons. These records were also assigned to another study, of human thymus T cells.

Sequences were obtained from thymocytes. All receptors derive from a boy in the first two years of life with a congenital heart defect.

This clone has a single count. CDR3 DNA: TGTGCCAGCAGCTTGTGGATAGCGGGAGGGCCTGGGAATGAGCAGTTCTTC. Amino acid sequence: CASSLWIAGGPGNEQFF. V gene TRBV5-4 combines with J gene TRBJ2-1; TRBD2 matches 11 bases. The CDR3 covers 17 residues. The V segment lost 1 base and the J segment 7 bases; nucleotides outside the gene matches: 10. From germline, CDR1 is SGHNT and CDR2 YYREEE (reference sequence).

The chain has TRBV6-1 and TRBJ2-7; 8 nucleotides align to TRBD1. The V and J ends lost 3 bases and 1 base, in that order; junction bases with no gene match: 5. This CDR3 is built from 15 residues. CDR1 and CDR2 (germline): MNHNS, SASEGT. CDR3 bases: TGTGCCAGCAGTGAGCAGACAGGGGTTTCCTACGAGCAGTACTTC. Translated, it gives CASSEQTGVSYEQYF.

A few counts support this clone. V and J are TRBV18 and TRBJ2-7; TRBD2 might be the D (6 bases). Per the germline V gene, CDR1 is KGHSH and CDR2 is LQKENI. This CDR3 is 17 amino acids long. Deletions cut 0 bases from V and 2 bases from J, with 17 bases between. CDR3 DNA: TGTGCCAGCTCACCACCCCACCTAGGGGAGGAGGCCTACGAGCAGTACTTC. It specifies CASSPPHLGEEAYEQYF.

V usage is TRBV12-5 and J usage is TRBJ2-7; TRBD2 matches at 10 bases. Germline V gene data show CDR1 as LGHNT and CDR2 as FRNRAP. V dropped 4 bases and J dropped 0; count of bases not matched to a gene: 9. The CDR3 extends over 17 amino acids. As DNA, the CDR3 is TGTGCTAGTGGTTGGCCGAGGAGCGGGAGGGTCTCCTACGAGCAGTACTTC. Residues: CASGWPRSGRVSYEQYF.

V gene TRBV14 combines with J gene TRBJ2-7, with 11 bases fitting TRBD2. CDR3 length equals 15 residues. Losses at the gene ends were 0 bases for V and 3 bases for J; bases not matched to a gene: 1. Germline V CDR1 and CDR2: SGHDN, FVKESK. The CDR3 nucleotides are TGTGCCAGCAGCCAAGAGACTAGCGGGAACTACGAGCAGTACTTC. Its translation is CASSQETSGNYEQYF.

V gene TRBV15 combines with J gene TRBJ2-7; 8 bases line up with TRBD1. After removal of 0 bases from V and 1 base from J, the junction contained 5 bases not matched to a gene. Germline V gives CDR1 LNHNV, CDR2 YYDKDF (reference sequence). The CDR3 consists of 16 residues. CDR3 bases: TGTGCCACCAGCAGAGAGGACAGGGTAGAGTCCTACGAGCAGTACTTC. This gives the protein CATSREDRVESYEQYF.

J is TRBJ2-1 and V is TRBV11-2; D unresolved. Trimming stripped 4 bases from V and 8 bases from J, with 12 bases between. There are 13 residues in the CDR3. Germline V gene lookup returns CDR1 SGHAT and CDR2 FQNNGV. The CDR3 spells CASSSDLVHEQFF. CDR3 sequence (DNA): TGTGCCAGCAGCTCAGACCTTGTCCATGAGCAGTTCTTC.

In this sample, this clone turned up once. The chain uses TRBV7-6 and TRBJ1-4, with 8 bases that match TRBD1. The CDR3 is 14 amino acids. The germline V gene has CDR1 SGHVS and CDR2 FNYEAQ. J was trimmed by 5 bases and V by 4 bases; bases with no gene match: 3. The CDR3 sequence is CASSSDRVNEKLFF. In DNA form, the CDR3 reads TGTGCCAGCAGCTCGGACAGGGTCAATGAAAAACTGTTTTTT.

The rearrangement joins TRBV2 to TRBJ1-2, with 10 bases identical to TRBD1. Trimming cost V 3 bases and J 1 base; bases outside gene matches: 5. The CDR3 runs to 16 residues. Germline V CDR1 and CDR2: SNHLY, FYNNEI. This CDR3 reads CASSDGGTGDNYGYTF. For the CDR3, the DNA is TGTGCCAGCAGTGATGGGGGGACAGGGGATAACTATGGCTACACCTTC.

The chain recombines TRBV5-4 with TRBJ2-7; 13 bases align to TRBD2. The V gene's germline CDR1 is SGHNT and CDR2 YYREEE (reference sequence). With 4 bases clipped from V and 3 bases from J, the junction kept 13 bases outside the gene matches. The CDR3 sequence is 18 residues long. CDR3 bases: TGTGCCAGCAGCGGATGGACTAGCGGGAGTGTAGTTGGCTACGAGCAGTACTTC. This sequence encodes CASSGWTSGSVVGYEQYF. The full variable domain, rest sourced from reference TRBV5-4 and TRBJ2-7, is ETGVTQSPTHLIKTRGQQVTLRCSSQSGHNTVSWYQQALGQGPQFIFQYYREEENGRGNFPPRFSGLQFPNYSSELNVNALELDDSALYLCASSGWTSGSVVGYEQYFGPGTRLTVT.

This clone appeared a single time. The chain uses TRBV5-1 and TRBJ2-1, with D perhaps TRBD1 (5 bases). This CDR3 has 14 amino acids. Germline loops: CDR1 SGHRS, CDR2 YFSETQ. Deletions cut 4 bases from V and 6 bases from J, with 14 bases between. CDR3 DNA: TGCGCCAGCAGCCAGACAGTAAGGGCCAATGAGCAGTTCTTC. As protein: CASSQTVRANEQFF.

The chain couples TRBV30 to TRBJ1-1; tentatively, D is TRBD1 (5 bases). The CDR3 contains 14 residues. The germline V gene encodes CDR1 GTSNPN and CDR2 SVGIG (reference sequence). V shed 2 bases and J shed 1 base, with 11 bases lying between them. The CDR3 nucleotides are TGTGCCTGGAGTAAGGGGTTGCCGAACACTGAAGCTTTCTTT. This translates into CAWSKGLPNTEAFF.

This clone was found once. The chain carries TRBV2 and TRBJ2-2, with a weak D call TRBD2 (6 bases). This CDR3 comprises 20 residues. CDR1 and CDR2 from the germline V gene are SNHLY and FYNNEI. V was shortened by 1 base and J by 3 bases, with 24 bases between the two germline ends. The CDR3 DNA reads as TGTGCCAGCAGTGAAGACGGGTTCCTGGGGCTAGCGAAGGACACCGGGGAGCTGTTTTTT. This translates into CASSEDGFLGLAKDTGELFF.

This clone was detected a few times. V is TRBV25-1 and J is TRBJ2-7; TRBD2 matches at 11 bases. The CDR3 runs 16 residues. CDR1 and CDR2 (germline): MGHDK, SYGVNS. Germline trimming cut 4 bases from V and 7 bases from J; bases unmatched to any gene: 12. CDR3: CASSVSGTSGVGEQYF. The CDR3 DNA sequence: TGTGCCAGCAGTGTATCCGGGACTAGCGGTGTGGGGGAGCAGTACTTC.

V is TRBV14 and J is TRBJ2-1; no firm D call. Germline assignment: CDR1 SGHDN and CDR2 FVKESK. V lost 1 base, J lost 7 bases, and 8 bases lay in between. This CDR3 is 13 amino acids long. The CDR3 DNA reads TGTGCCAGCAGCCAAGTACGTGCGAATGAGCAGTTCTTC. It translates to CASSQVRANEQFF. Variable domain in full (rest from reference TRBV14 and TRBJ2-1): EAGVTQFPSHSVIEKGQTVTLRCDPISGHDNLYWYRRVMGKEIKFLLHFVKESKQDESGMPNNRFLAERTGGTYSTLKVQPAELEDSGVYFCASSQVRANEQFFGPGTRLTVL.

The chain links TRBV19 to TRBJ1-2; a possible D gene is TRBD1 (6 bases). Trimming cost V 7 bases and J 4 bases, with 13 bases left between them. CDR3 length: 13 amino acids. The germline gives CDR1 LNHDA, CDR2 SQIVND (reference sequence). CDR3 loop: CASTADRGYGYTF. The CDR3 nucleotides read TGTGCCAGTACGGCGGACAGAGGCTATGGCTACACCTTC.

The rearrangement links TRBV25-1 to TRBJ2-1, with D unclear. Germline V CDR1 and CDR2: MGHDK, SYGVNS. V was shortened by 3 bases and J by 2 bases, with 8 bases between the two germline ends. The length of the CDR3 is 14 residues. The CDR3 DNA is TGTGCCAGCAGTGATGCAGTTCCCTACAATGAGCAGTTCTTC. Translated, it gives CASSDAVPYNEQFF.

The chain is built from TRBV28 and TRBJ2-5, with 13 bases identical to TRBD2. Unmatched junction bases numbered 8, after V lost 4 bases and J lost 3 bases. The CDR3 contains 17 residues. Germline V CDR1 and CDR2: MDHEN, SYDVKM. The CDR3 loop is CASSSSTSGRLKETQYF. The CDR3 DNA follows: TGTGCCAGCAGTTCCTCGACTAGCGGGAGGTTAAAAGAGACCCAGTACTTC. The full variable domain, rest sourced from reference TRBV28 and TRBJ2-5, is DVKVTQSSRYLVKRTGEKVFLECVQDMDHENMFWYRQDPGLGLRLIYFSYDVKMKEKGDIPEGYSVSREKKERFSLILESASTNQTSMYLCASSSSTSGRLKETQYFGPGTRLLVL.

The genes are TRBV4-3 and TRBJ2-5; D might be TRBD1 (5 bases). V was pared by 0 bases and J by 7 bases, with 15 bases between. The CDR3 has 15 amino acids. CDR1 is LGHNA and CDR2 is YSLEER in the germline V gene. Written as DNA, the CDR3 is TGCGCCAGCAGCCAAGATAGGGGTCCTTTGGGGACCCAGTACTTC. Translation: CASSQDRGPLGTQYF.

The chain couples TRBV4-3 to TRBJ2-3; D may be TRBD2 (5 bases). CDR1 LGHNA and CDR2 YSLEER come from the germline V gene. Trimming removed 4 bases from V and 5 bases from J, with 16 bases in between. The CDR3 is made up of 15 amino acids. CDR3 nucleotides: TGCGCCAGCAGCCCCCGGGAAGGGATCGGAGATACGCAGTATTTT. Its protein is CASSPREGIGDTQYF.

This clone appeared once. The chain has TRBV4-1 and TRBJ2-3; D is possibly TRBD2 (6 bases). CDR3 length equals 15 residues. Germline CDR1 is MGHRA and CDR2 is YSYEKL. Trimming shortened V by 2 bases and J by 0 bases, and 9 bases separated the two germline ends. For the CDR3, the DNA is TGCGCCAGCAGCCAAACCGGGACTAGCACAGATACGCAGTATTTT. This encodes CASSQTGTSTDTQYF.

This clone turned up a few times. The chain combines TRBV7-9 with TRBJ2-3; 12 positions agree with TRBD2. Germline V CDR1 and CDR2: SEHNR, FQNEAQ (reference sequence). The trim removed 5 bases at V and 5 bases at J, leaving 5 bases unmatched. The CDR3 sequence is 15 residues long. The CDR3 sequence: CASSPSSGRGDTQYF. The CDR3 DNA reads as TGTGCCAGCAGCCCTTCTAGCGGGAGGGGAGATACGCAGTATTTT.

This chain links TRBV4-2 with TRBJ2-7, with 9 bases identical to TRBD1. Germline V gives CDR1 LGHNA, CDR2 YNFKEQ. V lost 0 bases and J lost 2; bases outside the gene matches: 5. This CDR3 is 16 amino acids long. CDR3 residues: CASSQDRRDRAYEQYF. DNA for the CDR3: TGTGCCAGCAGCCAAGATAGACGGGACAGGGCCTACGAGCAGTACTTC.

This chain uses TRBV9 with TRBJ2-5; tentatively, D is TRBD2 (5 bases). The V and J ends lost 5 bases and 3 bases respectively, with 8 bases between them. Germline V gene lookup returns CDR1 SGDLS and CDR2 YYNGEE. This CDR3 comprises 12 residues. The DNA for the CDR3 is TGTGCCAGCAGGGGAGAGGAAGAGACCCAGTACTTC. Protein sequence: CASRGEEETQYF.

The CDR3 nucleotides are TGTGCCAGCAGCTTCGTCAGACAGGGGGCGTCTGGCTACACCTTC. It translates to CASSFVRQGASGYTF. The chain couples TRBV13 to TRBJ1-2; 10 nucleotides agree with TRBD1. V was clipped by 3 bases and J by 7 bases; unmatched bases: 8. The germline V gene encodes CDR1 PRHDT and CDR2 FYEKMQ (reference sequence). The length of the CDR3 is 15 residues. Full variable domain (rest looked up from reference TRBV13 and TRBJ1-2): AAGVIQSPRHLIKEKRETATLKCYPIPRHDTVYWYQQGPGQDPQFLISFYEKMQSDKGSIPDRFSAQQFSDYHSELNMSSLELGDSALYFCASSFVRQGASGYTFGSGTRLTVV.

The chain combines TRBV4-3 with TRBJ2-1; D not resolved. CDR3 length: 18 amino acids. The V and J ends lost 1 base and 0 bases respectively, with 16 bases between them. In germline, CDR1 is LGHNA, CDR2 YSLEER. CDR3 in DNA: TGCGCCAGCAGCCAAGCCCTCGTGCGTGAAAGCTCCTACAATGAGCAGTTCTTC. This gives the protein CASSQALVRESSYNEQFF.

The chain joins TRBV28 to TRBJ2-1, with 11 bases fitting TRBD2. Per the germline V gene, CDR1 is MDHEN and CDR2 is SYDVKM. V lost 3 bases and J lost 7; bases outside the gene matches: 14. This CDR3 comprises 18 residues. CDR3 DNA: TGTGCCAGCAGTTTCGGCCCTGGGCTAGCGGGAGGCAGGAATGAGCAGTTCTTC. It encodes CASSFGPGLAGGRNEQFF.

The chain's CDR3 is CASSQSARTSGNYEQYF. In DNA, the CDR3 is TGTGCCAGCAGCCAATCGGCGAGGACTAGCGGGAACTACGAGCAGTACTTC. The chain carries TRBV16 and TRBJ2-7, with 12 bases fitting TRBD2. CDR1 is KGHSY, CDR2 FQNENV, per germline. This CDR3 is built from 17 residues. The J segment lost 3 bases and the V segment lost 0 bases, leaving 6 bases of the junction unmatched.

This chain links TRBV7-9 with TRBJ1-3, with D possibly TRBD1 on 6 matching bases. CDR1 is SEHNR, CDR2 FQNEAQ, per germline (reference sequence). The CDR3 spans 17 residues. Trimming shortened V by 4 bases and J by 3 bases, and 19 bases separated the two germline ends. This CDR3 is CASSSLQQGNRGNTIYF. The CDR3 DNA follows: TGTGCCAGCAGCTCTTTGCAACAGGGCAATCGTGGAAACACCATATATTTT.

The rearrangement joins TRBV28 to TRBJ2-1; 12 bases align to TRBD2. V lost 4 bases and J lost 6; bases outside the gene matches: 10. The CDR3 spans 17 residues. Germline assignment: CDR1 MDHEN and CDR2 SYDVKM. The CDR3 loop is CASSSDGLAGGPNEQFF. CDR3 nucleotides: TGTGCCAGCAGTTCCGATGGGCTAGCGGGAGGGCCCAATGAGCAGTTCTTC. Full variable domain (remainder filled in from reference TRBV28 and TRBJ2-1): DVKVTQSSRYLVKRTGEKVFLECVQDMDHENMFWYRQDPGLGLRLIYFSYDVKMKEKGDIPEGYSVSREKKERFSLILESASTNQTSMYLCASSSDGLAGGPNEQFFGPGTRLTVL.